The text below deals with one T cell receptor (beta chain). Trimming removed 8 bases from V and 1 base from J, with 9 bases in between. Germline V gene sequence: CDR1 MDHEN, CDR2 SYDVKM. This CDR3 contains 12 residues. Produced via immunoSEQ multiplex PCR; TCRdb's table is partial and in-frame only. This table holds 100,000 to 150,000 clones, roughly 88% found once. The time point: peripheral blood 6 weeks after treatment start. Patients' cancers were locally advanced or metastatic urothelial carcinomas. The data belong to a study of PD-L1 blockade in urothelial cancer. This chain connects TRBV28 to TRBJ2-7; tentatively, D is TRBD1 (6 bases). This receptor was obtained from a man in his fifties with urothelial cancer. The source was PBMCs, collected around atezolizumab (anti-PD-L1) treatment. Here the CDR3 DNA reads TGTGCCAGCGATACAGGGTCCTACGAGCAGTACTTC. Its translation: CASDTGSYEQYF.